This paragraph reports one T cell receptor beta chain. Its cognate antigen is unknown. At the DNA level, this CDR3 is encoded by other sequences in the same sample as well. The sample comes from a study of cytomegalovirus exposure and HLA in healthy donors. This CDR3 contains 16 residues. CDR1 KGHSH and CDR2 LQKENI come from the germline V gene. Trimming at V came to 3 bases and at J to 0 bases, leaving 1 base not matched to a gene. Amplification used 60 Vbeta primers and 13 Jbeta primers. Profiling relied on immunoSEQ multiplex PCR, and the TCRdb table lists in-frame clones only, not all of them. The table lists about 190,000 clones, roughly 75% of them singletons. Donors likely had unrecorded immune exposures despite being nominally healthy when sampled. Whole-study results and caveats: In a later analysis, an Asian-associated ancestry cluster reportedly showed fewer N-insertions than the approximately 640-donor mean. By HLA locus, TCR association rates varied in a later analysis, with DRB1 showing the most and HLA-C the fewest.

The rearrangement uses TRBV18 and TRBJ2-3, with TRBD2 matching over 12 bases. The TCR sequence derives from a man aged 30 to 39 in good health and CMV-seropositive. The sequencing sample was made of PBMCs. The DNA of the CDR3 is TGTGCCAGCTCACCCGGGACTAGCGGGAGCACAGATACGCAGTATTTT. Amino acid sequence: CASSPGTSGSTDTQYF.